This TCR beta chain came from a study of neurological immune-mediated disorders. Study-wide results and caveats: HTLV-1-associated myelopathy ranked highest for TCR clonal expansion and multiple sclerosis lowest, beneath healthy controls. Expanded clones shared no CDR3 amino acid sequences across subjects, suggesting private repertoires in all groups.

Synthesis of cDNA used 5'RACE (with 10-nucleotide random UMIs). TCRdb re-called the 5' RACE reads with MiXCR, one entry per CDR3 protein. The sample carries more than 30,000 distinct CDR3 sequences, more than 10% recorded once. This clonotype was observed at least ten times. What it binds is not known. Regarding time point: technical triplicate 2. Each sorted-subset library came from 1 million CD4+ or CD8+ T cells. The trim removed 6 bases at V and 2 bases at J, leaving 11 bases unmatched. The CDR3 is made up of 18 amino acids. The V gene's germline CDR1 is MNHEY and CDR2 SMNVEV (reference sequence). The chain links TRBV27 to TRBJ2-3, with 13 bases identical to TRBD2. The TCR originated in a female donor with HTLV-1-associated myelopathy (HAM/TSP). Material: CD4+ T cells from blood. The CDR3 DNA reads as TGTGCCAGCAGCCCCCCGATGGGACTAGCGGGGCTCACAGATACGCAGTATTTT. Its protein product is CASSPPMGLAGLTDTQYF.